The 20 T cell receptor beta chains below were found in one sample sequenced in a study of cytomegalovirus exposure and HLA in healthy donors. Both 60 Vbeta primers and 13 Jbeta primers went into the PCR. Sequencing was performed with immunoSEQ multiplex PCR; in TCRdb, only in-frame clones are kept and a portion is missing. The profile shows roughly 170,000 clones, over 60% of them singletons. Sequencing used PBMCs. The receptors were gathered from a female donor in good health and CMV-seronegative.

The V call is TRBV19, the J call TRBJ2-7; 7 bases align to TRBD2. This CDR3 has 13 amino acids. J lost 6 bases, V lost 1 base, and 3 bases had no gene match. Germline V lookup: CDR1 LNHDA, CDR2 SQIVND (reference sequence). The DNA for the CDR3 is TGTGCCAGTAGTATAGTAGCGGGCCGCGAGCAGTACTTC. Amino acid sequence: CASSIVAGREQYF.

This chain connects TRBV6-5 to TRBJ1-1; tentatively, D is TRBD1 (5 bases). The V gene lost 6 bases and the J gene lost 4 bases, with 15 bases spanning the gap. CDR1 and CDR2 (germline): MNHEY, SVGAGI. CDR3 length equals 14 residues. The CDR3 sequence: CASSSGGVSTEAFF. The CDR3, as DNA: TGTGCCAGCAGCTCCGGGGGGGTGTCCACTGAAGCTTTCTTT.

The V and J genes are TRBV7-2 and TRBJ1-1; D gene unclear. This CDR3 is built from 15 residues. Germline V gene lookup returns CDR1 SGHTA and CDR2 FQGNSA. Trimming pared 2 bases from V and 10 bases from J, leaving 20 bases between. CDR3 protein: CASSLRPNRTHTAFF. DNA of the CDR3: TGTGCCAGCAGCTTACGGCCCAACAGAACCCACACAGCTTTCTTT.

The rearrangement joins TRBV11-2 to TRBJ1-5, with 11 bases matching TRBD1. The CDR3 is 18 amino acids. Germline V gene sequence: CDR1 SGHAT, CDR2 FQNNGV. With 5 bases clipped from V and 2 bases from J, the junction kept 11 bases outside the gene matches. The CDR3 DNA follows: TGTGCCAGCAGCCTATCGGGACAGGGGGAACGGGGCAATCAGCCCCAGCATTTT. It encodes CASSLSGQGERGNQPQHF.

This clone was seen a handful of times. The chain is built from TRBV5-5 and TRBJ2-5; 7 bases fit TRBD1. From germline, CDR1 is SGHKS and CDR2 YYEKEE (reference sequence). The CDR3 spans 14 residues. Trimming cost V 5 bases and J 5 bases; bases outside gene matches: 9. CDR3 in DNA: TGTGCCAGCAGTATCGGACAGGTTGTTGAGACCCAGTACTTC. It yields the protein CASSIGQVVETQYF.

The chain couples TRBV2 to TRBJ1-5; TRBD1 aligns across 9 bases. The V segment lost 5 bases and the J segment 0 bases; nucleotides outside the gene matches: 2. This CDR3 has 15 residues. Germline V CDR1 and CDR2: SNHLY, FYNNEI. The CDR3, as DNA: TGTGCCAGCAGTCGGGACAGGGATAGCAATCAGCCCCAGCATTTT. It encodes CASSRDRDSNQPQHF.

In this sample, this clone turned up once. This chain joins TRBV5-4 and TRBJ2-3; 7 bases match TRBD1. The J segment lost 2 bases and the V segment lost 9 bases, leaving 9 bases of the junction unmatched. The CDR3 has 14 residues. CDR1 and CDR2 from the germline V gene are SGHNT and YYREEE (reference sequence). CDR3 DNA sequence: TGTGCCATCGTCCGGGACAGTGACACAGATACGCAGTATTTT. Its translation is CAIVRDSDTDTQYF.

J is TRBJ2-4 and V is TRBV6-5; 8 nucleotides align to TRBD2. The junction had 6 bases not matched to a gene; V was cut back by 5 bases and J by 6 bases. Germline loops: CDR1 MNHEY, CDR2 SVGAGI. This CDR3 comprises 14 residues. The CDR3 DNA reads TGTGCCAGCAGTCGGGGGGGCGAGGGAAACATTCAGTACTTC. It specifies CASSRGGEGNIQYF.

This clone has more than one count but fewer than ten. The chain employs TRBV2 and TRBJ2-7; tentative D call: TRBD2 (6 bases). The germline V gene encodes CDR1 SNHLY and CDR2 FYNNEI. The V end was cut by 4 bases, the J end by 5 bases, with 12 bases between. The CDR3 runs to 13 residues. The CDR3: CASSGYGRNEQYF. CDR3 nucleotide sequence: TGTGCCAGCAGTGGGTATGGGAGGAACGAGCAGTACTTC.

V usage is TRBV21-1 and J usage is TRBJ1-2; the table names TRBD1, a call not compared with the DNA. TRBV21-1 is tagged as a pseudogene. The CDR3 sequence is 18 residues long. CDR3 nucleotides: TGTGCCAGCAGCAAAGGGAGGAAGGACAGGGGGTATTGCTATGGCTACACCTTC. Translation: CASSKGRKDRGYCYGYTF.

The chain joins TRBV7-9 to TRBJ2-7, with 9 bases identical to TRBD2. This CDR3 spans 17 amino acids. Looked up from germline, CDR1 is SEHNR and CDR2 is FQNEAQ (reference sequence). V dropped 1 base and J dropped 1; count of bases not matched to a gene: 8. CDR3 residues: CASSLVIFSGSSYEQYF. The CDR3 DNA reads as TGTGCCAGCAGCTTAGTAATCTTTAGCGGGAGTTCCTACGAGCAGTACTTC. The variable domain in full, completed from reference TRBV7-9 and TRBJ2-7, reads DTGVSQNPRHKITKRGQNVTFRCDPISEHNRLYWYRQTLGQGPEFLTYFQNEAQLEKSRLLSDRFSAERPKGSFSTLEIQRTEQGDSAMYLCASSLVIFSGSSYEQYFGPGTRLTVT.

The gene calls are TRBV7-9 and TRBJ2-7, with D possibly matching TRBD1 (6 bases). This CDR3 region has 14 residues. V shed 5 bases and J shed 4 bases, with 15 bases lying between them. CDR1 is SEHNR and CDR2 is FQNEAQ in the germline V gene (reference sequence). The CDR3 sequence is CASSPDRTLYEQYF. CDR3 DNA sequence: TGTGCCAGCAGCCCCGACAGGACCCTGTACGAGCAGTACTTC.

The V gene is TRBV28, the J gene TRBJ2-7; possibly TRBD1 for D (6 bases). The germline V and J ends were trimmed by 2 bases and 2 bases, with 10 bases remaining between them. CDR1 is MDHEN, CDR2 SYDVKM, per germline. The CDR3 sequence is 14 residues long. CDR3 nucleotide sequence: TGTGCCAGCAGTTTACCCACAGGGCCCTACGAGCAGTACTTC. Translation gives CASSLPTGPYEQYF.

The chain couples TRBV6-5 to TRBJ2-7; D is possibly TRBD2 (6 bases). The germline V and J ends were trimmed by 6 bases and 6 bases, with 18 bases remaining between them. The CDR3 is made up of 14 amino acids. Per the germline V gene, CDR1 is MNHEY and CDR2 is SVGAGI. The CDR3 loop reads CASRRQGGVREQYF. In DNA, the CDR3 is TGTGCCAGCAGGAGGCAGGGAGGAGTGCGCGAGCAGTACTTC.

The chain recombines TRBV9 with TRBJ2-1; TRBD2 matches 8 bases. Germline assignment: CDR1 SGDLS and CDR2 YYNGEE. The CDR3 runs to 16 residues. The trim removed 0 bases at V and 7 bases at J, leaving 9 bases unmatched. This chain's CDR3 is CASSVEFRGGQNEQFF. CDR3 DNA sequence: TGTGCCAGCAGCGTAGAGTTTCGGGGGGGCCAGAATGAGCAGTTCTTC.

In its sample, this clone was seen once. CDR3: CAGSQSAGNTEAFF. The CDR3 nucleotides are TGTGCCGGGTCCCAATCGGCGGGGAACACTGAAGCTTTCTTT. This chain uses TRBV28 with TRBJ1-1; D not resolved. Between the trimmed V and J ends, which lost 11 bases and 1 base, there was a span of 17 bases. The CDR3 is 14 residues long. From germline, CDR1 is MDHEN and CDR2 SYDVKM. The whole variable domain, remainder taken from reference TRBV28 and TRBJ1-1, is DVKVTQSSRYLVKRTGEKVFLECVQDMDHENMFWYRQDPGLGLRLIYFSYDVKMKEKGDIPEGYSVSREKKERFSLILESASTNQTSMYLCAGSQSAGNTEAFFGQGTRLTVV.

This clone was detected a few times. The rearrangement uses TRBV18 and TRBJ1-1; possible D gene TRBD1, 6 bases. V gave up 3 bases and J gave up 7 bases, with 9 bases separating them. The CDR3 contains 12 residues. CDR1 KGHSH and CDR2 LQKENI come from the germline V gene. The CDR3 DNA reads TGTGCCAGCTCACCGAACAGGGATGAAGCTTTCTTT. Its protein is CASSPNRDEAFF.

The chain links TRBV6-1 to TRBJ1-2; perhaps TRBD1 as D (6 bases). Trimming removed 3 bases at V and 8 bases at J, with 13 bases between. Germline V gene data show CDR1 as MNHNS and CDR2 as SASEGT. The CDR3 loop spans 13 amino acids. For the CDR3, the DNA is TGTGCCAGCAGTGAGACAGGAGGTCGAGGCTACACCTTC. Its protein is CASSETGGRGYTF.

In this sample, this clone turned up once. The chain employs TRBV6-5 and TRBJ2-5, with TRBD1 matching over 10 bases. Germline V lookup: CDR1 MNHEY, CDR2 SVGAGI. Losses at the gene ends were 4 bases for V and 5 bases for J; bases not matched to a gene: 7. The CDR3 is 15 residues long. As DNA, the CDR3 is TGTGCCAGCAGTTCCCAGGGACAGGGGCGGGAGACCCAGTACTTC. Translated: CASSSQGQGRETQYF.

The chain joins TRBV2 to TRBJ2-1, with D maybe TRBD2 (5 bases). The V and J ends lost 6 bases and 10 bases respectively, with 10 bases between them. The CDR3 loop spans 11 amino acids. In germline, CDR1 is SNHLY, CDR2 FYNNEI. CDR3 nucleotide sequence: TGTGCCAGCAGCCAGCTAGCCGAGCAGTTCTTC. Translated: CASSQLAEQFF.